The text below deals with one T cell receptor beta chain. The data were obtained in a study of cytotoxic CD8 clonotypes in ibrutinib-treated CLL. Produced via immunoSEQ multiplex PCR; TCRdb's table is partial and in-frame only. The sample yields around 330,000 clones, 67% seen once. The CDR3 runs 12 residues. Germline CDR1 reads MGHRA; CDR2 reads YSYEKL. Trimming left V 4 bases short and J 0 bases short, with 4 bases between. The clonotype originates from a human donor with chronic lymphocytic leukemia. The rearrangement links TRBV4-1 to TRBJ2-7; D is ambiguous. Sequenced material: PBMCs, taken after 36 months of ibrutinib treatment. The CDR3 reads CASSRDSYEQYF. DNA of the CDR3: TGCGCCAGCAGCCGGGACTCCTACGAGCAGTACTTC.